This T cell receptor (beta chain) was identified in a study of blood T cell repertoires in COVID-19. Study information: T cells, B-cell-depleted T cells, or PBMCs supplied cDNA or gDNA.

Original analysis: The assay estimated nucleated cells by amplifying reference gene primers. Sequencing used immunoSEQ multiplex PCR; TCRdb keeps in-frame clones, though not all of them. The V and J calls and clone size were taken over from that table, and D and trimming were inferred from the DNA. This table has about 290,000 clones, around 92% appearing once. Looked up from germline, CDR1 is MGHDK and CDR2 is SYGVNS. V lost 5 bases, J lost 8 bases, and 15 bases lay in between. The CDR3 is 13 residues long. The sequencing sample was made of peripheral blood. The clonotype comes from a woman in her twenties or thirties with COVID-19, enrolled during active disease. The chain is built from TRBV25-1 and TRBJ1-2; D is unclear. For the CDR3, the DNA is TGTGCCAGCAGTTCCACGGGTTCGTTCGGCTACACCTTC. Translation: CASSSTGSFGYTF.